These 14 T cell receptor beta chains share one sample of origin, sequenced in a study of CD8+ T cells in alopecia areata (dated by TCRdb to 2016 to 2019). The method was the immunoSEQ multiplex PCR assay. RNA was extracted from all samples and reverse transcribed into cDNA as template for TCR sequencing. The table comes from immuneACCESS by way of TCRdb, which keeps in-frame sequences with V and J called. Part of the clones is missing from these tables; in studies checked, under half for an unresolved V gene and the rest for unknown reasons. The sample contains 180,000 or so clones, roughly 46% of them found a single time. The ten largest clones take up around 10% of the sample. Taken with the paper, the label for treatment or condition translates to: oral pan-JAK inhibitor, 5-10 mg twice daily. The material sequenced was CD8+ T cells sorted from blood, taken at week 52, from a patient treated with tofacitinib. Source of these receptors: a human donor with alopecia areata.

About this clone itself: At the DNA level, this CDR3 is encoded by other sequences in the same sample as well. The chain is built from TRBV30 and TRBJ1-2; 9 nucleotides agree with TRBD1. CDR3 length equals 13 residues. V lost 2 bases to trimming and J lost 6 bases; unmatched junction nucleotides: 4. Germline CDR1 reads GTSNPN; CDR2 reads SVGIG (reference sequence). The DNA of the CDR3 is TGTGCCTGGAGTCTCACAGGGGGCGATGGCTACACCTTC. It encodes CAWSLTGGDGYTF.

J is TRBJ2-2 and V is TRBV5-1; no clear D. The ends were cut back, 0 bases at V and 0 bases at J, with 15 bases in the middle. Germline CDR1 is SGHRS and CDR2 is YFSETQ. This CDR3 contains 18 residues. CDR3: CASSLVTSQIANTGELFF. The CDR3 region has the DNA TGCGCCAGCAGCTTGGTTACCAGCCAGATCGCGAACACCGGGGAGCTGTTTTTT.

Only a few counts were recorded for this clone. The chain combines TRBV2 with TRBJ1-2; 8 nucleotides align to TRBD1. Germline V CDR1 and CDR2: SNHLY, FYNNEI. Trimming at V came to 8 bases and at J to 6 bases, leaving 8 bases not matched to a gene. This CDR3 comprises 13 residues. CDR3 sequence reads: CASQSFRGHGYTF. The CDR3 nucleotides are TGTGCCAGCCAATCTTTCAGGGGGCATGGCTACACCTTC. The entire variable domain, with the rest obtained from reference TRBV2 and TRBJ1-2, is as follows: EPEVTQTPSHQVTQMGQEVILRCVPISNHLYFYWYRQILGQKVEFLVSFYNNEISEKSEIFDDQFSVERPDGSNFTLKIRSTKLEDSAMYFCASQSFRGHGYTFGSGTRLTVV.

The chain joins TRBV6-1 to TRBJ2-5, with a tentative D call TRBD1 (6 bases). The end of the DNA aligns better with TRBJ2-7, so the J call may be wrong. Per germline, CDR1 MNHNS and CDR2 SASEGT. CDR3 length: 16 amino acids. The CDR3 reads CASSESVLDSPDEQYF. The CDR3, as DNA: TGTGCCAGCAGTGAATCAGTTCTGGACAGTCCGGACGAGCAGTACTTC.

The chain combines TRBV30 with TRBJ2-2; D gene ambiguous. Germline loops: CDR1 GTSNPN, CDR2 SVGIG (reference sequence). Trimming removed 1 base from V and 2 bases from J, with 11 bases in between. The length of the CDR3 is 15 residues. The CDR3 DNA reads as TGTGCCTGGAGTGATCTGGAACCAAACACCGGGGAGCTGTTTTTT. Amino acid sequence: CAWSDLEPNTGELFF.

The V and J genes are TRBV5-1 and TRBJ2-5, with unresolved D. V gave up 5 bases and J gave up 7 bases, with 9 bases separating them. Germline assignment: CDR1 SGHRS and CDR2 YFSETQ. CDR3 length equals 11 residues. The CDR3 nucleotides read TGCGCCAGCAGATATGGTGGGACCCAGTACTTC. This sequence encodes CASRYGGTQYF. Supplemented by reference TRBV5-1 and TRBJ2-5, the full variable domain reads KAGVTQTPRYLIKTRGQQVTLSCSPISGHRSVSWYQQTPGQGLQFLFEYFSETQRNKGNFPGRFSGRQFSNSRSEMNVSTLELGDSALYLCASRYGGTQYFGPGTRLLVL.

The genes are TRBV27 and TRBJ2-7; D uncertain. The germline V gene has CDR1 MNHEY and CDR2 SMNVEV (reference sequence). The CDR3 is made up of 13 amino acids. V was cut by 5 bases and J by 2 bases, with 10 bases left in between. CDR3 coding DNA: TGTGCCAGCAGTCCCCAAGGAACCTACGAGCAGTACTTC. Amino acid sequence: CASSPQGTYEQYF.

The chain carries TRBV6-6 and TRBJ2-7; 8 nucleotides match TRBD1. There are 12 residues in the CDR3. Germline-derived CDR1 and CDR2 are MNHNY and SVGAGI (reference sequence). The junction had 2 bases not matched to a gene; V was cut back by 7 bases and J by 3 bases. This CDR3 reads CASTTGGYEQYF. The CDR3 region has the DNA TGTGCCAGCACCACAGGGGGCTACGAGCAGTACTTC.

A few counts support this clone. The genes are TRBV29-1 and TRBJ1-2, with TRBD1 identical over 9 bases. CDR1 is SQVTM and CDR2 is ANQGSEA in the germline V gene. The V gene end was trimmed by 7 bases and the J gene end by 7 bases; junction bases not matched to a gene: 7. The CDR3 is 12 residues long. The CDR3 nucleotides are TGCAGCGCTGCGGACAGGGGCGGTGGCTACACCTTC. This sequence encodes CSAADRGGGYTF.

The rearrangement joins TRBV11-1 to TRBJ2-3; D uncertain. The germline gives CDR1 SGHAT, CDR2 FQDESV (reference sequence). The ends were cut back, 4 bases at V and 2 bases at J, with 10 bases in the middle. CDR3 length: 14 residues. The CDR3 protein is CASSSGGNTDTQYF. As DNA, the CDR3 is TGTGCCAGCAGCTCGGGCGGAAACACAGATACGCAGTATTTT.

The V call is TRBV27, the J call TRBJ1-5; D gene uncertain. This CDR3 spans 16 amino acids. Germline CDR1 is MNHEY and CDR2 is SMNVEV (reference sequence). V dropped 0 bases and J dropped 1 base, with 10 bases sitting between them. CDR3 DNA: TGTGCCAGCAGTTTATCGTGGGGAGACAGCAATCAGCCCCAGCATTTT. Translating gives CASSLSWGDSNQPQHF.

Comments on this clone: This sample includes further DNA sequences coding for the same CDR3. V and J are TRBV30 and TRBJ2-2; no clear D gene. With 0 bases removed from V and 6 bases from J, the gap between germline ends came to 5 bases. The length of the CDR3 is 12 residues. Germline V gives CDR1 GTSNPN, CDR2 SVGIG (reference sequence). The CDR3 DNA reads TGTGCCTGGAGTGTAGGACCCGGGGAGCTGTTTTTT. Translating it yields CAWSVGPGELFF.

V and J are TRBV30 and TRBJ2-1; TRBD1 matches 8 bases. V dropped 1 base and J dropped 10; count of bases not matched to a gene: 21. Looked up from germline, CDR1 is GTSNPN and CDR2 is SVGIG (reference sequence). The CDR3 is 18 amino acids. The DNA of the CDR3 is TGTGCCTGGAGTGGCTTGGAAACTCCGGGACAGGCTGTGTGGGAGCAGTTCTTC. This sequence encodes CAWSGLETPGQAVWEQFF.

This chain joins TRBV5-4 and TRBJ2-7; D call uncertain. The germline V gene encodes CDR1 SGHNT and CDR2 YYREEE (reference sequence). CDR3 length equals 12 residues. V lost 5 bases to trimming and J lost 0 bases, with 6 bases between them. CDR3 bases: TGTGCCAGCAGGAAGGACTCCTACGAGCAGTACTTC. Translation gives CASRKDSYEQYF. The full variable domain, rest sourced from reference TRBV5-4 and TRBJ2-7, is ETGVTQSPTHLIKTRGQQVTLRCSSQSGHNTVSWYQQALGQGPQFIFQYYREEENGRGNFPPRFSGLQFPNYSSELNVNALELDDSALYLCASRKDSYEQYFGPGTRLTVT.